One sample yielded the 21 T cell receptor beta chains listed below, sequenced in a study of T cell responses to AZD1222 COVID-19 vaccine. The repertoire was sequenced with immunoSEQ multiplex PCR; TCRdb's copy has only in-frame clones and lacks some. Seen here are 100,000 to 140,000 clones, over 80% observed once, and the top ten hold 6.2%. Sample: peripheral blood, taken 28 days after the second AZD1222 dose. Receptors originate from an adult who received the AZD1222 COVID-19 vaccine.

This CDR3 reads CASSFDRLSEAFF. The CDR3 nucleotides are TGTGCCAGCAGTTTCGACAGGCTCTCTGAAGCTTTCTTT. This sequence joins TRBV6-5 and TRBJ1-1; perhaps TRBD1 as D (6 bases). The germline V and J ends were trimmed by 4 bases and 6 bases, with 12 bases remaining between them. Looked up from germline, CDR1 is MNHEY and CDR2 is SVGAGI. CDR3 size: 13 residues.

The chain combines TRBV30 with TRBJ1-2; 9 positions agree with TRBD1. J lost 6 bases, V lost 5 bases, and 4 bases had no gene match. CDR1 GTSNPN and CDR2 SVGIG come from the germline V gene (reference sequence). The CDR3 spans 12 residues. CDR3 sequence reads: CAWGRTGDGYTF. CDR3 DNA sequence: TGTGCCTGGGGTCGGACAGGGGATGGCTACACCTTC.

The rearrangement links TRBV5-6 to TRBJ2-3; 13 nucleotides align to TRBD2. Germline CDR1 reads SGHDT; CDR2 reads YYEEEE. V was pared by 4 bases and J by 0 bases, with 5 bases of the junction left unmatched. The CDR3 has 17 amino acids. The CDR3 DNA is TGTGCCAGCAGCGACGGACTAGCGGGGGTTAGCACAGATACGCAGTATTTT. This translates into CASSDGLAGVSTDTQYF.

The CDR3 DNA reads TGTGCCAGCAGCCAAGAGGCGGGGGCCCCTAGCAATCAGCCCCAGCATTTT. Encoded protein: CASSQEAGAPSNQPQHF. The chain is built from TRBV3-1 (or the pseudogene TRBV3-2) and TRBJ1-5; a possible D gene is TRBD1 (6 bases). The germline CDR1 and CDR2 sequences are LGHDT and YNNKEL (reference sequence). The CDR3 has 17 residues. V lost 0 bases and J lost 0, with 12 bases in between.

The chain is built from TRBV28 and TRBJ1-5; D is unclear. The CDR3 is made up of 15 amino acids. Germline values: CDR1 MDHEN, CDR2 SYDVKM. V was trimmed by 2 bases and J by 4 bases, leaving 12 bases between them. CDR3 sequence: CASSLTGSGNQPQHF. For the CDR3, the DNA is TGTGCCAGCAGTTTAACGGGGAGCGGTAATCAGCCCCAGCATTTT.

A note on this clone: This sample includes further DNA sequences coding for the same CDR3. The chain recombines TRBV5-1 with TRBJ1-1; D is unresolved. The V gene lost 0 bases and the J gene lost 2 bases, with 5 bases spanning the gap. Germline V gene sequence: CDR1 SGHRS, CDR2 YFSETQ. The CDR3 totals 13 residues. This chain's CDR3 is CASSLGSNTEAFF. CDR3 bases: TGCGCCAGCAGCTTGGGTTCAAACACTGAAGCTTTCTTT. The whole variable domain, remainder taken from reference TRBV5-1 and TRBJ1-1, is KAGVTQTPRYLIKTRGQQVTLSCSPISGHRSVSWYQQTPGQGLQFLFEYFSETQRNKGNFPGRFSGRQFSNSRSEMNVSTLELGDSALYLCASSLGSNTEAFFGQGTRLTVV.

The gene calls are TRBV5-1 and TRBJ1-1, with D hard to call. From germline, CDR1 is SGHRS and CDR2 YFSETQ. Trimming left V 4 bases short and J 2 bases short, with 9 bases between. This CDR3 comprises 13 residues. CDR3 residues: CASSVTGNTEAFF. In DNA form, the CDR3 reads TGCGCCAGCAGCGTGACGGGAAACACTGAAGCTTTCTTT.

The chain combines TRBV29-1 with TRBJ2-7; D perhaps matches TRBD1 (5 bases). CDR3 length: 15 residues. With 4 bases removed from V and 4 bases from J, the gap between germline ends came to 20 bases. Germline V CDR1 and CDR2: SQVTM, ANQGSEA. Written as DNA, the CDR3 is TGCAGCGTTGTAATCCAGCAGGGCCGATATTACGAGCAGTACTTC. It yields the protein CSVVIQQGRYYEQYF.

The rearrangement joins TRBV5-1 to TRBJ2-3, with a weak D call TRBD2 (5 bases). Trimming cost V 4 bases and J 4 bases, with 13 bases left between them. This CDR3 has 14 amino acids. The V gene's germline CDR1 is SGHRS and CDR2 YFSETQ. CDR3 residues: CASSEGSGADTQYF. In DNA, the CDR3 is TGCGCCAGCAGCGAAGGGAGCGGTGCAGATACGCAGTATTTT.

This rearrangement joins TRBV10-1 to TRBJ2-3; D is ambiguous. Trimming removed 6 bases from V and 2 bases from J, with 6 bases in between. Germline V gives CDR1 WNHNN, CDR2 SYGVQD (reference sequence). This CDR3 has 12 amino acids. This CDR3 is CASRADTDTQYF. The CDR3 bases are TGCGCCAGCAGAGCAGACACAGATACGCAGTATTTT.

The chain carries TRBV28 and TRBJ2-1, with a weak D call TRBD2 (5 bases). This CDR3 is 13 amino acids long. With 1 base removed from V and 8 bases from J, the gap between germline ends came to 9 bases. Germline V gives CDR1 MDHEN, CDR2 SYDVKM. The CDR3 nucleotides read TGTGCCAGCAGTTTATTGCGAGGGTATGAGCAGTTCTTC. Protein sequence: CASSLLRGYEQFF.

This chain joins TRBV6-5 and TRBJ1-2; D ambiguous. The CDR3 runs 16 residues. In germline, CDR1 is MNHEY, CDR2 SVGAGI. Trimming cost V 0 bases and J 4 bases, with 15 bases left between them. The DNA of the CDR3 is TGTGCCAGCAGTTACTCAGGCCGGGATAGTCCCTATGGCTACACCTTC. Encoded protein: CASSYSGRDSPYGYTF.

The chain combines TRBV2 with TRBJ2-2; no clear D. V was clipped by 3 bases and J by 0 bases, with 11 bases between them. This CDR3 contains 16 residues. The germline CDR1 and CDR2 sequences are SNHLY and FYNNEI. CDR3 amino acids: CASSDFSRTNTGELFF. CDR3 in DNA: TGTGCCAGCAGTGATTTTTCTCGGACGAACACCGGGGAGCTGTTTTTT.

The chain has TRBV29-1 and TRBJ2-7, with a tentative D call TRBD2 (5 bases). Per the germline V gene, CDR1 is SQVTM and CDR2 is ANQGSEA. Trimming removed 7 bases from V and 5 bases from J, with 15 bases in between. The CDR3 spans 12 residues. CDR3: CSGTGMSDEQYF. CDR3 DNA: TGCAGCGGAACCGGGATGAGTGACGAGCAGTACTTC.

J is TRBJ1-4 and V is TRBV18; 7 bases match TRBD1. This CDR3 region has 14 residues. Unmatched junction bases numbered 2, after V lost 3 bases and J lost 4 bases. Germline V gene data show CDR1 as KGHSH and CDR2 as LQKENI. The CDR3 region is CASSPGQNNEKLFF. The CDR3 bases are TGTGCCAGCTCACCGGGACAGAATAATGAAAAACTGTTTTTT.

V gene TRBV6-5 combines with J gene TRBJ2-7, with 9 bases identical to TRBD1. The CDR3 covers 14 residues. After removal of 9 bases from V and 4 bases from J, the junction contained 10 bases not matched to a gene. CDR1 MNHEY and CDR2 SVGAGI come from the germline V gene. CDR3 region: CASTRTGESYEQYF. The CDR3 DNA is TGTGCCAGTACAAGGACAGGGGAATCGTACGAGCAGTACTTC.

V usage is TRBV3-1 (or the pseudogene TRBV3-2) and J usage is TRBJ1-2; D is possibly TRBD1 (6 bases). V was clipped by 3 bases and J by 2 bases, with 7 bases between them. Germline V lookup: CDR1 LGHDT, CDR2 YNNKEL (reference sequence). There are 13 residues in the CDR3. In DNA, the CDR3 is TGTGCCAGCAGCCATACAGGGAACTATGGCTACACCTTC. Its protein product is CASSHTGNYGYTF.

The chain combines TRBV4-1 with TRBJ1-5; 7 bases line up with TRBD1. Trimming took 4 bases from V and 5 from J; bases not matched to a gene: 14. Germline V gene lookup returns CDR1 MGHRA and CDR2 YSYEKL. The CDR3 extends over 17 amino acids. The CDR3 region is CASSPAGQAGRDQPQHF. The DNA of the CDR3 is TGCGCCAGCAGCCCCGCCGGACAGGCCGGTAGAGATCAGCCCCAGCATTTT.

The V gene is TRBV6-6, the J gene TRBJ2-2; D gene ambiguous. Germline V gene lookup returns CDR1 MNHNY and CDR2 SVGAGI (reference sequence). The CDR3 consists of 11 residues. Trimming left V 2 bases short and J 6 bases short, with 1 base between. CDR3: CASSYPGELFF. For the CDR3, the DNA is TGTGCCAGCAGTTACCCCGGGGAGCTGTTTTTT.

The chain carries TRBV6-2 or TRBV6-3 and TRBJ1-1, with D unclear. The ends were cut back, 0 bases at V and 2 bases at J, with 13 bases in the middle. CDR1 is MNHEY, CDR2 SVGEGT, per germline. The CDR3 is 16 amino acids. The CDR3 here is CASSYSSQLTNTEAFF. CDR3 DNA: TGTGCCAGCAGTTACTCGAGTCAGTTAACTAACACTGAAGCTTTCTTT.

This clone was recorded once. The chain uses TRBV6-5 and TRBJ2-2; 7 bases line up with TRBD1. The J segment lost 3 bases and the V segment lost 10 bases, leaving 5 bases of the junction unmatched. CDR1 is MNHEY and CDR2 is SVGAGI in the germline V gene. The CDR3 runs to 13 residues. The CDR3, as DNA: TGTGCCACTACAGGGGAATACACCGGGGAGCTGTTTTTT. This gives the protein CATTGEYTGELFF.